These 26 T cell receptor beta chains share one sample of origin, sequenced in a study of T cells in Graves' hyperthyroidism and ophthalmopathy. TCR beta CDR3 region amplification was performed from RNA transcripts. HTBI primers were employed in a first-round RT-PCR of the TCR CDR3. TCRdb redid the calling of the multiplex PCR reads with MiXCR, one entry per CDR3 protein. This sample carries approximately 600,000 distinct CDR3 sequences, about 17% of them seen once, and the ten largest clones take 3.5% to 4%. The specimen sequenced was blood. The receptors here all came from a woman younger than 45 with Graves' hyperthyroidism.

As concerns this clonotype: A read error may produce the germline difference seen at one junction end. The V and J genes are TRBV19 and TRBJ1-1; 7 bases are a match to TRBD1. This CDR3 contains 14 residues. The V gene's germline CDR1 is LNHDA and CDR2 SQIVND (reference sequence). The CDR3 nucleotides read TGTGCCAGTAGCTACGGGACAGCAAACACTGAAGCTCTCTTT. It encodes CASSYGTANTEALF.

The genes are TRBV7-9 and TRBJ2-3, with 12 bases fitting TRBD1. This CDR3 spans 24 amino acids. Germline loops: CDR1 SEHNR, CDR2 FQNEAQ (reference sequence). The J segment lost 5 bases and the V segment lost 2 bases, leaving 29 bases of the junction unmatched. The CDR3 sequence is CASSLIQGQGAFHVREVPQDTQYF. The CDR3 bases are TGTGCCAGCAGCTTAATACAGGGACAGGGGGCCTTTCATGTGCGGGAGGTCCCCCAAGATACGCAGTATTTT.

This clonotype occurred many times. V and J are TRBV2 and TRBJ2-1, with 10 nucleotides matching TRBD1. Per the germline V gene, CDR1 is SNHLY and CDR2 is FYNNEI. Germline trimming cut 2 bases from V and 4 bases from J; bases unmatched to any gene: 20. The CDR3 covers 21 residues. The CDR3 region is CASSEPIRGISGTGVYNEQFF. The CDR3 bases are TGTGCCAGCAGTGAACCCATTCGAGGAATCTCCGGGACAGGGGTATACAATGAGCAGTTCTTC.

The sample holds a few counts of this clonotype. The chain couples TRBV9 to TRBJ2-1; a possible D gene is TRBD1 (5 bases). There are 13 residues in the CDR3. Per the germline V gene, CDR1 is SGDLS and CDR2 is YYNGEE. V lost 2 bases and J lost 6, with 9 bases in between. The CDR3 loop reads CASSVQGFNEQFF. The CDR3 nucleotides read TGTGCCAGCAGCGTGCAGGGCTTCAATGAGCAGTTCTTC.

This clonotype was seen many times. The J gene is TRBJ2-7, the V gene TRBV5-1, with 8 positions matching TRBD1. The V gene end was trimmed by 4 bases and the J gene end by 7 bases; junction bases not matched to a gene: 4. The CDR3 runs to 12 residues. Germline V gives CDR1 SGHRS, CDR2 YFSETQ. CDR3 region: CASSMTGVEQYF. CDR3 sequence (DNA): TGCGCCAGCAGCATGACAGGGGTAGAGCAGTACTTC.

This clonotype was seen repeatedly, ten times or more. The rearrangement uses TRBV27 and TRBJ1-6; D perhaps matches TRBD1 (6 bases). The CDR3 totals 16 residues. Germline assignment: CDR1 MNHEY and CDR2 SMNVEV (reference sequence). The V gene lost 4 bases and the J gene lost 7 bases, with 17 bases spanning the gap. CDR3 coding DNA: TGTGCCAGCAGTTCTCCGCTGGGGGGGGCAAATTCACCCCTCCACTTT. Translation gives CASSSPLGGANSPLHF.

The rearrangement links TRBV5-1 to TRBJ1-1; perhaps TRBD1 as D (5 bases). Germline CDR1 is SGHRS and CDR2 is YFSETQ. CDR3 length: 14 amino acids. Trimming pared 0 bases from V and 2 bases from J, leaving 8 bases between. The CDR3 spells CASSLVRDNTEAFF. In nucleotides, the CDR3 is TGCGCCAGCAGCTTGGTACGGGACAACACTGAAGCTTTCTTT. Based on the CDR3 plus reference TRBV5-1 and TRBJ1-1, the full variable domain is KAGVTQTPRYLIKTRGQQVTLSCSPISGHRSVSWYQQTPGQGLQFLFEYFSETQRNKGNFPGRFSGRQFSNSRSEMNVSTLELGDSALYLCASSLVRDNTEAFFGQGTRLTVV.

The J gene is TRBJ2-7, the V gene TRBV27; D may be TRBD2 (6 bases). The V end lost 6 bases, the J end lost 1 base, and 10 bases lay between the germline ends. The CDR3 covers 13 residues. Germline V CDR1 and CDR2: MNHEY, SMNVEV (reference sequence). The CDR3 reads CASRDYPSYEQYF. In DNA form, the CDR3 reads TGTGCCAGCAGGGACTACCCGTCCTACGAGCAGTACTTC.

This clonotype was recorded a few times. The chain employs TRBV7-6 and TRBJ2-1, with 9 bases matching TRBD2. Trimming at V came to 1 base and at J to 5 bases, leaving 3 bases not matched to a gene. The CDR3 totals 15 residues. Germline V gene sequence: CDR1 SGHVS, CDR2 FNYEAQ. The DNA for the CDR3 is TGTGCCAGCAGCTTAGTGCGGGAGGGAAACAATGAGCAGTTCTTC. It codes for CASSLVREGNNEQFF.

CDR3 amino acids: CARGQGATAFF. The CDR3 coding sequence is TGTGCCCGGGGACAGGGGGCAACTGCTTTCTTT. The V call is TRBV30, the J call TRBJ1-1; 12 nucleotides align to TRBD1. Trimming removed 8 bases from V and 11 bases from J; junction bases left unmatched: 6. Germline-derived CDR1 and CDR2 are GTSNPN and SVGIG (reference sequence). This CDR3 region has 11 residues.

This clonotype came up a few times. This rearrangement joins TRBV7-3 to TRBJ2-1; TRBD2 matches 7 bases. CDR1 is SGHTA and CDR2 is FQGTGA in the germline V gene. V was pared by 0 bases and J by 5 bases, with 4 bases of the junction left unmatched. This CDR3 is built from 15 residues. In DNA form, the CDR3 reads TGTGCCAGCAGCTTAACCGGGACTACCAACAATGAGCAGTTCTTC. Its translation is CASSLTGTTNNEQFF.

The chain employs TRBV18 and TRBJ1-4; 10 bases fit TRBD1. The junction had 9 bases not matched to a gene; V was cut back by 6 bases and J by 8 bases. Germline values: CDR1 KGHSH, CDR2 LQKENI. This CDR3 is built from 15 residues. DNA of the CDR3: TGTGCCAGCTCGGAAGAGGGACAGGGGACCGAAAAACTGTTTTTT. Amino acids: CASSEEGQGTEKLFF.

This clonotype was recorded at least ten times. CDR3 amino acids: CASSPLGLVNEQFF. The CDR3 nucleotides read TGTGCCAGCTCACCACTCGGACTCGTCAATGAGCAGTTCTTC. J is TRBJ2-1 and V is TRBV18, with D perhaps TRBD2 (5 bases). This CDR3 is 14 amino acids long. The V end lost 1 base, the J end lost 6 bases, and 10 bases lay between the germline ends. Looked up from germline, CDR1 is KGHSH and CDR2 is LQKENI.

The genes are TRBV7-2 and TRBJ2-1; 12 bases are shared with TRBD2. V shed 5 bases and J 2 bases; nucleotides not matched to a gene: 10. CDR3 length: 18 residues. The V gene's germline CDR1 is SGHTA and CDR2 FQGNSA. The DNA of the CDR3 is TGTGCCAGCAGCCCCACCCGGACTAGCGGGACTCCCTACAATGAGCAGTTCTTC. It codes for CASSPTRTSGTPYNEQFF.

This clonotype appeared many times. The rearrangement joins TRBV5-5 to TRBJ2-4, with D perhaps matching TRBD2 (5 bases). This CDR3 is built from 13 residues. Germline V gives CDR1 SGHKS, CDR2 YYEKEE (reference sequence). V was pared by 4 bases and J by 6 bases, with 11 bases between. CDR3 residues: CASSARGLNIQYF. CDR3 nucleotide sequence: TGTGCCAGCAGCGCGAGAGGGCTAAACATTCAGTACTTC.

This clonotype turned up a few times. This sequence joins TRBV7-2 and TRBJ2-7; 14 positions match TRBD2. The CDR3 contains 16 residues. V shed 6 bases and J 1 base; nucleotides not matched to a gene: 5. Germline CDR1 and CDR2: SGHTA and FQGNSA. In DNA form, the CDR3 reads TGTGCCAGCAGTCCAGGACTAGCGGGAGGTTCCTACGAGCAGTACTTC. Its protein is CASSPGLAGGSYEQYF.

This chain links TRBV28 with TRBJ1-5, with D possibly TRBD1 on 6 matching bases. V lost 6 bases, J lost 2 bases, and 17 bases lay in between. Per the germline V gene, CDR1 is MDHEN and CDR2 is SYDVKM. CDR3 length equals 16 residues. CDR3: CASRDQGSLGNQPQHF. Written as DNA, the CDR3 is TGTGCCAGCAGAGATCAGGGGTCGTTAGGCAATCAGCCCCAGCATTTT.

This clonotype has a handful of counts. The chain employs TRBV12-3 or TRBV12-4 and TRBJ2-6; possibly TRBD1 for D (6 bases). Trimming pared 6 bases from V and 0 bases from J, leaving 15 bases between. CDR3 length equals 17 residues. The CDR3 bases are TGTGCCAGCAGCCCCGGACAGTTCAACTCTGGGGCCAACGTCCTGACTTTC. Protein product: CASSPGQFNSGANVLTF.

The chain combines TRBV6-5 with TRBJ2-5; TRBD2 might be the D (6 bases). Germline V gives CDR1 MNHEY, CDR2 SVGAGI. V dropped 7 bases and J dropped 5 bases, with 26 bases sitting between them. CDR3 length equals 17 residues. The CDR3 nucleotides read TGTGCCAGCAATTTAGGTACTCGGGAGCCGCATCGTGAGACCCAGTACTTC. Translated: CASNLGTREPHRETQYF.

The CDR3 bases are TGTGCCAGCAGCCAAGGAGGGCCCGTTCGCACTCGAGAGCAGTACTTC. This encodes CASSQGGPVRTREQYF. This chain uses TRBV3-2 with TRBJ2-7; the D segment call TRBD2 is taken from the table without a DNA check. TRBV3-2 is classified as a pseudogene. This CDR3 region has 16 residues.

This clonotype occurred many times. The chain is built from TRBV27 and TRBJ1-6; D is ambiguous. With 5 bases removed from V and 8 bases from J, the gap between germline ends came to 13 bases. The CDR3 totals 14 residues. From germline, CDR1 is MNHEY and CDR2 SMNVEV (reference sequence). CDR3 coding DNA: TGTGCCAGCAGTCCCCGGGGTACTCATTCACCCCTCCACTTT. This sequence encodes CASSPRGTHSPLHF.

This clonotype was seen more than once but under ten times. The V and J genes are TRBV5-1 and TRBJ2-3; 10 bases agree with TRBD2. J gave up 0 bases and V 2 bases, and 3 bases lay outside the gene matches. The CDR3 runs 16 residues. Germline lookup yields CDR1 SGHRS and CDR2 YFSETQ. CDR3 sequence reads: CASSLSAGGSTDTQYF. In DNA, the CDR3 is TGCGCCAGCAGCTTATCAGCGGGAGGGAGCACAGATACGCAGTATTTT.

This clonotype appeared many times. The chain links TRBV30 to TRBJ1-4, with D uncertain. The CDR3 has 13 residues. V dropped 2 bases and J dropped 5 bases, with 9 bases sitting between them. Germline lookup yields CDR1 GTSNPN and CDR2 SVGIG (reference sequence). CDR3 DNA sequence: TGTGCCTGGAGTCCGCAAGCCAATGAAAAACTGTTTTTT. Protein product: CAWSPQANEKLFF. Drawing the rest from reference TRBV30 and TRBJ1-4, the complete variable domain is SQTIHQWPATLVQPVGSPLSLECTVEGTSNPNLYWYRQAAGRGLQLLFYSVGIGQISSEVPQNLSASRPQDRQFILSSKKLLLSDSGFYLCAWSPQANEKLFFGSGTQLSVL.

The rearrangement joins TRBV3-2 to TRBJ2-2. TRBV3-2 is a pseudogene. This CDR3 contains 19 residues. CDR3 nucleotides: TGTGCCAGCAGCCAAGATGACTCCTCGGACCACCGTAGTAGGTGGGAGCTGTTTTTT. Protein: CASSQDDSSDHRSRWELFF.

This clonotype showed up many times. The chain combines TRBV30 with TRBJ1-1, with D possibly TRBD1 on 6 matching bases. Germline assignment: CDR1 GTSNPN and CDR2 SVGIG (reference sequence). The CDR3 has 13 residues. The V and J ends lost 5 bases and 0 bases respectively, with 10 bases between them. The CDR3 reads CAWGGQLNTEAFF. The CDR3 coding sequence is TGTGCCTGGGGTGGACAGTTGAACACTGAAGCTTTCTTT.

To note about this clonotype: This may arise from a read error, as a much more abundant clone is one base away. J is TRBJ2-5 and V is TRBV30; D not resolved. V was pared by 0 bases and J by 5 bases, with 10 bases between. The CDR3 extends over 13 amino acids. The germline V gene encodes CDR1 GTSNPN and CDR2 SVGIG (reference sequence). In DNA, the CDR3 is TGTGCCTGGAGTGTAGGACCATACGAGACCCAGTACTTC. This encodes CAWSVGPYETQYF.